This TCR beta chain was captured by sequencing in a study of regulatory T cells in long-lasting Graves disease. Study details: Over-5-year antithyroid drug use with positive TSH receptor antibodies defined persistent Graves' disease in the study.

Germline V lookup: CDR1 MDHEN, CDR2 SYDVKM. This CDR3 region has 11 residues. Germline trimming cut 6 bases from V and 11 bases from J; bases unmatched to any gene: 5. CDR3 regions were amplified by Arm-PCR using iRepertoire HTBI primers to build TCR beta libraries. Via MiXCR, TCRdb re-called the multiplex PCR reads, giving one row per CDR3 protein. Among some 440,000 distinct CDR3 sequences listed, less than 25% were seen once. This clonotype was seen a handful of times. Time point reported: persistent/refractory GD, antithyroid drugs over 5 years with positive TRAb. The TCR library was made from RNA that had been extracted from PBMCs in TRIzol.

The source is a female donor with Graves disease. The sequences come from peripheral blood mononuclear cells (PBMCs), collected when the disease was refractory, from a patient treated with antithyroid drugs. V and J are TRBV28 and TRBJ2-7; TRBD1 matches at 9 bases. The CDR3: CASRDRDREYF. The CDR3 region has the DNA TGTGCCAGCAGGGACCGGGACAGGGAGTACTTC.